The clone carrying this T cell receptor (beta chain) was seen a single time. The antigen remains undetermined. The data were taken from a study of cytomegalovirus exposure and HLA in healthy donors. As for the study in general: When just under 400 donors were genotyped, about 86% of them were found to fall in the Caucasian-associated ancestry cluster. Study-level points and caveats: Upon later analysis, TCR association rates were observed to vary by HLA locus, being highest for DRB1 and lowest for HLA-C.

Primers: 60 Vbeta forward and 13 Jbeta reverse. Sequencing was performed with immunoSEQ multiplex PCR; in TCRdb, only in-frame clones are kept and a portion is missing. The top ten clones hold approximately 3.9% of a sample with about 190,000 clones, 81% of them seen once. The sequencing input was PBMCs. This sequence was found in a man over 45 in good health and CMV-seronegative.

In DNA, the CDR3 is TGTGCCAGTACCCCGGACTTGAACACTGAAGCTTTCTTT. Its translation: CASTPDLNTEAFF. V gene TRBV19 combines with J gene TRBJ1-1, with unresolved D. This CDR3 comprises 13 residues. V shed 7 bases and J shed 0 bases, with 9 bases lying between them. Germline CDR1 reads LNHDA; CDR2 reads SQIVND (reference sequence).